The source of this T cell receptor (beta chain) is a study of response to subunit inactivated influenza vaccine (dated by TCRdb to the late 2010s). A note on the overall study: Deep quantitative profiling of the T cell receptor repertoire was used in the study to follow responses to a trivalent subunit inactivated influenza vaccine. What the research found in general, with its limitations: The authors proposed that each seasonal influenza vaccination may bring in only a limited number of new T cells.

V has 1 base trimmed and J has 9 bases trimmed; junction bases matching no gene number 8. The CDR3 has 14 amino acids, counting the end cysteine and phenylalanine. Of the read, only the CDR3 DNA is kept; its 42 bases are in frame from base 1. Via the germline V gene, CDR1 is LGHNA and CDR2 YNFKEQ. The library was generated by RT-PCR. Instrument on record: Illumina HiSeq 2500. TCRdb ran its own pipeline on the public reads, namely fastp trimming at Q25 and MiXCR clone calling, and kept in-frame beta chains. Entries that share a CDR3 protein sequence are merged under the most common genes and DNA. This sample is represented by hundreds of thousands of distinct CDR3 sequences; around 15% of them were singletons. The top ten clones comprise around 7.6% of the sample. This clonotype was counted between two and nine times. This receptor's antigen is unknown. Base qualities were left out, and no much larger clone turns up one base away.

The sample in question was PBMCs from blood, obtained roughly 2 weeks before vaccination. The TCR comes from a man between 45 and 60 years old who received an inactivated influenza vaccine. Donor details come from another sample of the same person, matched by shared clones. Here the chain combines TRBV4-2 and TRBJ1-2; 7 of the junction bases match TRBD1. CDR3 reads: CASSQVAGQASYTF. The nucleotides read TGTGCCAGCAGCCAAGTAGCTGGACAGGCAAGCTACACCTTC.